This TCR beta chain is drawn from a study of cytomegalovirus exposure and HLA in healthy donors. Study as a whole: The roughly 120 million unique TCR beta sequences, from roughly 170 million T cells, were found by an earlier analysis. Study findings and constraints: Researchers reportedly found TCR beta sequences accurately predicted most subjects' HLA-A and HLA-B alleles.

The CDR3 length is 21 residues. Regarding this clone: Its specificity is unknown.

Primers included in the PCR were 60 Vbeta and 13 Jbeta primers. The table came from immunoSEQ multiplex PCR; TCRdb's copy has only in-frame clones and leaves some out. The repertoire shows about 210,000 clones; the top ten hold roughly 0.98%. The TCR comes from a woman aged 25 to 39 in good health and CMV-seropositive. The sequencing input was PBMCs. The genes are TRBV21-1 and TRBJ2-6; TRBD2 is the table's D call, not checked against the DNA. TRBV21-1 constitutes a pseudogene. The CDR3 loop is CASSKWDHSGSFRAGANVLTF. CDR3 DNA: TGTGCCAGCAGCAAGTGGGACCATAGCGGGAGTTTTCGGGCTGGGGCCAACGTCCTGACTTTC.